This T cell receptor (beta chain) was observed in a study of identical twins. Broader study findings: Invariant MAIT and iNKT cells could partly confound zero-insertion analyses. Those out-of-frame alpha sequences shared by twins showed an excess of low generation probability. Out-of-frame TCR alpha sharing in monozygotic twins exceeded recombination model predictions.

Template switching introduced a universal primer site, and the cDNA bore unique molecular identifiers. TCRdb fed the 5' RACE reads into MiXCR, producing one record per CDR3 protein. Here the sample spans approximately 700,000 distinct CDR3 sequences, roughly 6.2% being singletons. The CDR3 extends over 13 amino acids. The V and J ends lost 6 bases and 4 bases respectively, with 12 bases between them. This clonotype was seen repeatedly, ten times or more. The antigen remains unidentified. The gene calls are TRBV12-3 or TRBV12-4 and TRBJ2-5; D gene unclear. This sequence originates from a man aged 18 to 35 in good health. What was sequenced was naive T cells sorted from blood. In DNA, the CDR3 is TGTGCCAGCAGCAGACTCATCGGAGAGACCCAGTACTTC. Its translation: CASSRLIGETQYF.